These 2 T cell receptor beta chains came from one sample sequenced in a study of OX40 agonist ivuxolimab in advanced cancers. This table comes from immunoSEQ multiplex PCR, and its TCRdb copy is limited to in-frame clones, with some not included. Among fewer than 85,000 clones, approximately 86% were seen once, and the ten largest hold roughly 0.64%. The material sequenced was CD4+ or CD8+ T cells sorted from blood, taken in a trial of the OX40 agonist ivuxolimab. The receptors originated from an adult with an advanced solid tumor such as melanoma, head and neck, liver or kidney cancer.

The rearrangement links TRBV27 to TRBJ2-5, with D uncertain. Germline CDR1 and CDR2: MNHEY and SMNVEV (reference sequence). V lost 5 bases to trimming and J lost 1 base, with 11 bases between them. The CDR3 length is 14 residues. The CDR3 DNA sequence: TGTGCCAGCAGTCCCCCTGGGGTCCAAGAGACCCAGTACTTC. Its protein is CASSPPGVQETQYF.

The chain links TRBV11-2 to TRBJ2-5, with 9 bases aligning to TRBD1. With 1 base clipped from V and 4 bases from J, the junction kept 4 bases outside the gene matches. This CDR3 region has 15 residues. Per the germline V gene, CDR1 is SGHAT and CDR2 is FQNNGV. CDR3 in DNA: TGTGCCAGCAGCTTAGGGACAGGGGTGGTAGAGACCCAGTACTTC. Its translation is CASSLGTGVVETQYF.